Following are 24 T cell receptor beta chains from one sample sequenced in a study of regulatory T cells in long-lasting Graves disease. The time point here: newly diagnosed GD, antithyroid drugs for less than 3 months. Generation of the TCR library employed RNA extracted from PBMCs. The TCR beta library used iRepertoire HTBI primers with Arm-PCR amplification of CDR3. From the multiplex PCR reads, TCRdb called clonotypes with MiXCR, one entry per CDR3 protein. This table holds 200,000 to 250,000 distinct CDR3 sequences, 15% to 20% found once. The sample here was peripheral blood mononuclear cells (PBMCs), taken at new diagnosis, from a patient treated with antithyroid drugs. These receptor sequences come from a female donor with Graves disease.

There are many counts of this clonotype. The chain couples TRBV29-1 to TRBJ1-1; a possible D gene is TRBD1 (6 bases). V was clipped by 7 bases and J by 5 bases, with 17 bases between them. CDR1 and CDR2 (germline): SQVTM, ANQGSEA. This CDR3 has 13 amino acids. The CDR3 region has the DNA TGCAGCGCCAACAGGGCCCAGGGAACTGAAGCTTTCTTT. Its translation is CSANRAQGTEAFF.

This clonotype was picked up one time. The rearrangement uses TRBV19 and TRBJ2-5, with 8 bases lining up with TRBD1. J gave up 1 base and V 7 bases, and 5 bases lay outside the gene matches. Per germline, CDR1 LNHDA and CDR2 SQIVND (reference sequence). The CDR3 totals 14 residues. CDR3 coding DNA: TGTGCCAGTATAGGGGACAGGCTCCAAGAGACCCAGTACTTC. Encoded protein: CASIGDRLQETQYF.

This clonotype has just a few counts. J is TRBJ2-7 and V is TRBV7-2; 12 nucleotides match TRBD1. Germline assignment: CDR1 SGHTA and CDR2 FQGNSA. V dropped 5 bases and J dropped 4; count of bases not matched to a gene: 9. The CDR3 is 16 residues long. The CDR3 coding sequence is TGTGCCAGCAGCGCCTCCGGGACAGGGGGCGGTTACGAGCAGTACTTC. Protein product: CASSASGTGGGYEQYF.

Many counts were recorded for this clonotype. The chain combines TRBV3-1 with TRBJ2-4, with 7 bases that match TRBD2. Germline V gives CDR1 LGHDT, CDR2 YNNKEL (reference sequence). The V and J ends lost 5 bases and 9 bases, in that order; junction bases with no gene match: 10. CDR3 size: 14 residues. The CDR3 DNA reads as TGTGCCAGCAGCGACACTAGCGCCAGGAGCATTCAGTACTTC. Amino acid sequence: CASSDTSARSIQYF.

This clonotype was seen at least ten times. The DNA for the CDR3 is TGTGCCATCAGTGAGTCGTGGGGGGGAACAGGGAATGAGCAGTACTTC. Translated, it gives CAISESWGGTGNEQYF. This sequence joins TRBV10-3 and TRBJ2-7; D perhaps matches TRBD2 (7 bases). Germline lookup yields CDR1 ENHRY and CDR2 SYGVKD. V was clipped by 0 bases and J by 7 bases, with 19 bases between them. The length of the CDR3 is 16 residues.

The chain employs TRBV2 and TRBJ1-6; the match to TRBD1 covers 9 bases. V trimming: 2 bases; J trimming: 10 bases; junction bases outside the gene matches: 12. Germline V CDR1 and CDR2: SNHLY, FYNNEI. This CDR3 contains 17 residues. The CDR3 DNA reads TGTGCCAGCAGTGAATTTGGGACAGGGTGGCAAGAATCACCCCTCCACTTT. It specifies CASSEFGTGWQESPLHF.

This clonotype appeared many times. This chain uses TRBV20-1 with TRBJ1-5; D is unclear. Looked up from germline, CDR1 is DFQATT and CDR2 is SNEGSKA (reference sequence). The CDR3 contains 13 residues. Trimming removed 3 bases at V and 5 bases at J, with 11 bases between. The CDR3 region has the DNA TGCAGTGCTAGTCCCGGGGTGGATCAGCCCCAGCATTTT. Translating gives CSASPGVDQPQHF.

This clonotype was seen repeatedly, ten times or more. This chain connects TRBV11-3 to TRBJ1-1; 8 positions match TRBD1. CDR1 and CDR2 from the germline V gene are SGHNT and YENEEA. The CDR3 is 13 residues long. V dropped 5 bases and J dropped 7; count of bases not matched to a gene: 6. The CDR3 region has the DNA TGTGCCAGCAGCCTGACAGGGGCGGTTGAAGCTTTCTTT. It yields the protein CASSLTGAVEAFF.

This clonotype was detected many times. The rearrangement joins TRBV9 to TRBJ2-7; 9 bases agree with TRBD2. With 4 bases clipped from V and 1 base from J, the junction kept 6 bases outside the gene matches. This CDR3 has 15 residues. The V gene's germline CDR1 is SGDLS and CDR2 YYNGEE. The CDR3 loop is CASSPRSGRSYEQYF. CDR3 bases: TGTGCCAGCAGCCCCCGGAGCGGGAGGTCCTACGAGCAGTACTTC.

This clonotype has more than one count but fewer than ten. A much larger clone lies one base from this, so it may be a read error. The chain combines TRBV18 with TRBJ1-5; 9 nucleotides match TRBD1. The germline CDR1 and CDR2 sequences are KGHSH and LQKENI. This CDR3 is 13 amino acids long. Here the CDR3 reads CASRTGANQPPHF. In nucleotides, the CDR3 is TGTGCCAGCCGGACAGGGGCTAATCAGCCCCCGCATTTT.

This clonotype was seen only a few times. The chain employs TRBV27 and TRBJ1-3, with D hard to call. V was trimmed by 0 bases and J by 4 bases, leaving 4 bases between them. Germline V lookup: CDR1 MNHEY, CDR2 SMNVEV (reference sequence). The CDR3 contains 13 residues. CDR3 protein: CASSLSIGNTIYF. CDR3 nucleotide sequence: TGTGCCAGCAGTTTATCGATCGGAAACACCATATATTTT.

Concerning this clonotype itself: A read error may be the cause here, since a much bigger clone is one base away. The rearrangement joins TRBV12-3 or TRBV12-4 to TRBJ2-7; D gene uncertain. There are 14 residues in the CDR3. Here the CDR3 reads CASSFPQVSYERYF. CDR3 coding DNA: TGTGCCAGCAGTTTCCCCCAGGTATCCTACGAGCGGTACTTC.

The sample holds many counts of this clonotype. The chain combines TRBV7-9 with TRBJ1-2, with a weak D call TRBD1 (5 bases). Germline CDR1 SEHNR, CDR2 FQNEAQ (reference sequence). The CDR3 is 15 amino acids. V was clipped by 4 bases and J by 8 bases, with 20 bases between them. CDR3 in DNA: TGTGCCAGCAGCTCGGACGGGACCATTAAGTTGGGCTACACCTTC. It translates to CASSSDGTIKLGYTF.

The J gene is TRBJ2-7, the V gene TRBV6-2 or TRBV6-3; TRBD2 might be the D (6 bases). Deletions cut 4 bases from V and 3 bases from J, with 7 bases between. The CDR3 has 12 amino acids. Germline CDR1 is MNHEY and CDR2 is SVGEGT. DNA for the CDR3: TGTGCCAGCAGTTCAGCGGGCTACGAGCAGTACTTC. Its translation: CASSSAGYEQYF.

This clonotype has just a few counts. This chain uses TRBV29-1 with TRBJ2-7; 7 nucleotides match TRBD1. V was clipped by 8 bases and J by 6 bases; unmatched bases: 7. The germline V gene has CDR1 SQVTM and CDR2 ANQGSEA. This CDR3 is built from 11 residues. The CDR3 spells CSLSAGGEQYF. In DNA, the CDR3 is TGCAGCTTATCGGCAGGGGGCGAGCAGTACTTC.

At least ten counts were recorded for this clonotype. The gene calls are TRBV11-1 and TRBJ2-3, with 8 bases fitting TRBD2. Germline values: CDR1 SGHAT, CDR2 FQDESV (reference sequence). The V and J ends lost 4 bases and 1 base, in that order; junction bases with no gene match: 4. This CDR3 is built from 15 residues. This chain's CDR3 is CASSYSGMGTDTQYF. The CDR3 coding sequence is TGTGCCAGCAGCTATAGCGGGATGGGCACAGATACGCAGTATTTT. The complete variable domain, with remaining parts taken from reference TRBV11-1 and TRBJ2-3, reads EAEVAQSPRYKITEKSQAVAFWCDPISGHATLYWYRQILGQGPELLVQFQDESVVDDSQLPKDRFSAERLKGVDSTLKIQPAELGDSAMYLCASSYSGMGTDTQYFGPGTRLTVL.

Remarks on this clonotype: The likely explanation is a read error, given a far larger clone one base away. No conserved phenylalanine or tryptophan ends this CDR3, so it is likely a read error. The chain uses TRBV9 and TRBJ2-3; perhaps D is TRBD1 or TRBD2 (5 bases each). The CDR3 is 17 amino acids. Germline V gene sequence: CDR1 SGDLS, CDR2 YYNGEE. Trimming stripped 3 bases from V and 0 bases from J, with 17 bases between. CDR3 sequence (DNA): TGTGCCAGCAGCGGGTCATGGGACGGTACTAGCACAGATACGCAGTATCTT. Translating it yields CASSGSWDGTSTDTQYL.

This clonotype was seen at least ten times. This chain joins TRBV11-3 and TRBJ2-1; D is unclear. Trimming took off 2 bases at V and 8 bases at J, with 10 bases between the two ends. This CDR3 is 13 amino acids long. Germline V gene data show CDR1 as SGHNT and CDR2 as YENEEA. CDR3 sequence (DNA): TGTGCCAGCAGCTTATTTTCTCGGGATGAGCAGTTCTTC. Translated, it gives CASSLFSRDEQFF.

In this sample, this clonotype turned up many times. The V and J genes are TRBV12-3 or TRBV12-4 and TRBJ1-5; D might be TRBD1 (5 bases). The CDR3 runs to 13 residues. V was shortened by 4 bases and J by 6 bases, with 10 bases between the two germline ends. DNA for the CDR3: TGTGCCAGCAGTTCTTCACAGGTTCAGCCCCAGCATTTT. It encodes CASSSSQVQPQHF.

This clonotype was counted between two and nine times. The DNA of the CDR3 is TGTGCCACCCGGGACCGAAACACCGGGGAGCTGTTTTTT. It specifies CATRDRNTGELFF. The rearrangement uses TRBV7-2 and TRBJ2-2, with D possibly called TRBD1 or TRBD2 (5 bases each). The CDR3 consists of 13 residues. Germline V gene data show CDR1 as SGHTA and CDR2 as FQGNSA. Trimming removed 10 bases from V and 2 bases from J, with 11 bases in between.

This clonotype occurred a few times. The rearrangement links TRBV5-6 to TRBJ1-4; TRBD1 aligns across 7 bases. J lost 14 bases, V lost 2 bases, and 12 bases had no gene match. Germline V gene lookup returns CDR1 SGHDT and CDR2 YYEEEE. The CDR3 totals 14 residues. CDR3 DNA sequence: TGTGCCAGCAGCTTCGACCGGGACAGCCGACGTCTGTTTTTT. It codes for CASSFDRDSRRLFF.

This rearrangement joins TRBV29-1 to TRBJ2-4; a weak D match, TRBD1 (8 bases). Germline loops: CDR1 SQVTM, CDR2 ANQGSEA. Between the trimmed V and J ends, which lost 8 bases and 6 bases, there was a span of 29 bases. The CDR3 totals 17 residues. CDR3 nucleotide sequence: TGCAGCTTATCGGCAGGGGGCGCGGGGGACGGGGGAAACATTCAGTACTTC. Its protein product is CSLSAGGAGDGGNIQYF.

This clonotype was counted many times. The V call is TRBV5-1, the J call TRBJ2-5; tentative D call: TRBD2 (6 bases). The CDR3 covers 14 residues. The germline V and J ends were trimmed by 5 bases and 5 bases, with 16 bases remaining between them. The germline gives CDR1 SGHRS, CDR2 YFSETQ. CDR3 in DNA: TGCGCCAGCAGTATAACGGGAGTGGTTGAGACCCAGTACTTC. This encodes CASSITGVVETQYF. Drawing the rest from reference TRBV5-1 and TRBJ2-5, the complete variable domain is KAGVTQTPRYLIKTRGQQVTLSCSPISGHRSVSWYQQTPGQGLQFLFEYFSETQRNKGNFPGRFSGRQFSNSRSEMNVSTLELGDSALYLCASSITGVVETQYFGPGTRLLVL.

This clonotype appeared many times. This chain connects TRBV28 to TRBJ2-5; the match to TRBD2 covers 7 bases. After removal of 6 bases from V and 3 bases from J, the junction contained 4 bases not matched to a gene. There are 13 residues in the CDR3. The V gene's germline CDR1 is MDHEN and CDR2 SYDVKM. CDR3 residues: CASSLRGEETQYF. Written as DNA, the CDR3 is TGTGCCAGCAGCCTCCGGGGGGAAGAGACCCAGTACTTC.